The 8 T cell receptor beta chains given below trace back to one sample, sequenced in a study of T cell changes during pregnancy in multiple sclerosis. Profiled with immunoSEQ multiplex PCR; TCRdb holds only in-frame clones, not every one. The sample contains roughly 30,000 clones, roughly nine tenths of which appear only once. Sequenced here: CD8+ T cells from peripheral blood mononuclear cells, sampled before pregnancy. These TCRs come from a female donor with multiple sclerosis, enrolled in a pregnancy study.

This chain uses TRBV4-1 with TRBJ2-5; D is possibly TRBD2 (6 bases). The CDR3 is 15 amino acids. Per the germline V gene, CDR1 is MGHRA and CDR2 is YSYEKL. V gave up 4 bases and J gave up 7 bases, with 19 bases separating them. The CDR3 here is CASSPLSGLQRTQYF. As DNA, the CDR3 is TGCGCCAGCAGCCCCTTAAGCGGGCTACAAAGGACCCAGTACTTC.

V and J are TRBV7-9 and TRBJ2-2; D call uncertain. Germline values: CDR1 SEHNR, CDR2 FQNEAQ (reference sequence). The CDR3 totals 17 residues. Trimming took 5 bases from V and 0 from J, leaving 16 bases between them. CDR3 amino acids: CASSVPNFIANTGELFF. The DNA of the CDR3 is TGTGCCAGCAGCGTACCGAACTTCATAGCGAACACCGGGGAGCTGTTTTTT.

The J gene is TRBJ2-3, the V gene TRBV30; 12 bases match TRBD2. This CDR3 contains 15 residues. CDR1 and CDR2 (germline): GTSNPN, SVGIG (reference sequence). V lost 1 base to trimming and J lost 1 base; unmatched junction nucleotides: 0. CDR3 amino acids: CAWSGLAGGTDTQYF. The CDR3 bases are TGTGCCTGGAGTGGACTAGCGGGGGGCACAGATACGCAGTATTTT. Looking up the rest from reference TRBV30 and TRBJ2-3 gives the full variable domain: SQTIHQWPATLVQPVGSPLSLECTVEGTSNPNLYWYRQAAGRGLQLLFYSVGIGQISSEVPQNLSASRPQDRQFILSSKKLLLSDSGFYLCAWSGLAGGTDTQYFGPGTRLTVL.

The rearrangement uses TRBV27 and TRBJ2-2; 8 nucleotides agree with TRBD1. CDR1 MNHEY and CDR2 SMNVEV come from the germline V gene (reference sequence). The trim removed 7 bases at V and 6 bases at J, leaving 7 bases unmatched. CDR3 length: 14 amino acids. This chain's CDR3 is CASTGQVASGELFF. The CDR3 bases are TGTGCCAGCACGGGACAGGTGGCGTCCGGGGAGCTGTTTTTT.

The rearrangement joins TRBV5-1 to TRBJ2-5; D is perhaps TRBD2 (6 bases). The germline CDR1 and CDR2 sequences are SGHRS and YFSETQ. This CDR3 region has 14 residues. V was shortened by 2 bases and J by 1 base, with 9 bases between the two germline ends. The CDR3 spells CASSFIAVQETQYF. CDR3 bases: TGCGCCAGCAGCTTCATAGCGGTCCAAGAGACCCAGTACTTC.

V and J are TRBV6-5 and TRBJ1-5, with a weak D call TRBD1 (6 bases). CDR1 is MNHEY and CDR2 is SVGAGI in the germline V gene. The CDR3 runs 13 residues. The V gene lost 5 bases and the J gene lost 5 bases, with 10 bases spanning the gap. This chain's CDR3 is CASSNRAHQPQHF. The CDR3 DNA reads TGTGCCAGCAGTAACAGGGCTCATCAGCCCCAGCATTTT.

The V call is TRBV6-6, the J call TRBJ2-1; TRBD1 aligns across 7 bases. Germline V gives CDR1 MNHNY, CDR2 SVGAGI (reference sequence). V shed 5 bases, J shed 2 bases, and the junction held 9 bases outside the gene matches. This CDR3 contains 16 residues. Here the CDR3 DNA reads TGTGCCAGCAGTCTCACAGGGGTATTCACCTACAATGAGCAGTTCTTC. Translating it yields CASSLTGVFTYNEQFF.

The chain combines TRBV7-9 with TRBJ2-1, with D perhaps matching TRBD1 (7 bases). V was clipped by 5 bases and J by 6 bases, with 11 bases between them. CDR1 and CDR2 (germline): SEHNR, FQNEAQ (reference sequence). This CDR3 comprises 13 residues. Here the CDR3 reads CASSRQGGNEQFF. The CDR3 DNA reads as TGTGCCAGCAGCCGACAGGGAGGCAATGAGCAGTTCTTC.